This passage covers 27 T cell receptor beta chains from one sample sequenced in a study of T-cell memory formation after mild COVID-19. One entry per CDR3 protein results from TCRdb running MiXCR on the 5' RACE reads. The sample includes 100,000 to 150,000 distinct CDR3 sequences, roughly 6.2% of them seen just once. What was sequenced was PBMCs or a T cell subset sorted from them (not recorded which). The origin of the receptors is an adult woman who had mild COVID-19 (a few samples of this study predate the infection). Cell type and time point are not known.

This clonotype was recorded many times. The chain combines TRBV5-1 with TRBJ2-7; D is unclear. V was shortened by 4 bases and J by 5 bases, with 16 bases between the two germline ends. The CDR3 consists of 14 residues. Germline CDR1 SGHRS, CDR2 YFSETQ. The CDR3 coding sequence is TGCGCCAGCAGCCGGGTTGGCAGGACGAACGAGCAGTACTTC. Translating it yields CASSRVGRTNEQYF.

Only a few counts were recorded for this clonotype. The chain employs TRBV7-3 and TRBJ2-1; 8 positions agree with TRBD2. This CDR3 is 15 amino acids long. The ends lost 4 bases at V and 9 bases at J; junction bases unmatched: 11. Per germline, CDR1 SGHTA and CDR2 FQGTGA. The CDR3 is CASSSDRRGAGEQFF. In DNA form, the CDR3 reads TGTGCCAGCAGCTCCGACCGGCGGGGGGCTGGTGAGCAGTTCTTC. Variable domain in full (rest from reference TRBV7-3 and TRBJ2-1): GAGVSQTPSNKVTEKGKYVELRCDPISGHTALYWYRQSLGQGPEFLIYFQGTGAADDSGLPNDRFFAVRPEGSVSTLKIQRTERGDSAVYLCASSSDRRGAGEQFFGPGTRLTVL.

DNA of the CDR3: TGTGCCACCAGTGACCCCGGGACAGGGTTTTTCACCGGGGAGCTGTTTTTT. It specifies CATSDPGTGFFTGELFF. This chain uses TRBV24-1 with TRBJ2-2, with 9 bases fitting TRBD1. Germline CDR1 is KGHDR and CDR2 is SFDVKD. V dropped 4 bases and J dropped 4; count of bases not matched to a gene: 9. The CDR3 consists of 17 residues.

This clonotype has more than one count but fewer than ten. This chain connects TRBV9 to TRBJ2-3; D tentatively fits TRBD1 or TRBD2 (5 bases each). In germline, CDR1 is SGDLS, CDR2 YYNGEE. V was pared by 3 bases and J by 4 bases, with 15 bases between. The length of the CDR3 is 15 residues. The CDR3 nucleotides read TGTGCCAGCAGCGCGAGGGACCGTCGGGCAGATACGCAGTATTTT. Protein: CASSARDRRADTQYF.

The J gene is TRBJ2-5, the V gene TRBV6-1; D uncertain. The CDR3 runs 14 residues. Germline CDR1 reads MNHNS; CDR2 reads SASEGT. V was trimmed by 8 bases and J by 5 bases, leaving 18 bases between them. CDR3 in amino acids: CASVRRQPTETQYF. CDR3 DNA: TGTGCCAGCGTCCGGCGCCAGCCCACGGAGACCCAGTACTTC.

The sample holds a few counts of this clonotype. The genes are TRBV12-3 or TRBV12-4 and TRBJ1-5, with D hard to call. Trimming stripped 6 bases from V and 7 bases from J, with 13 bases between. CDR3 size: 13 residues. CDR3 sequence: CASRRGLRQPQHF. CDR3 sequence (DNA): TGTGCCAGCAGGCGGGGATTACGACAGCCCCAGCATTTT.

The chain couples TRBV4-1 to TRBJ2-1; possible D gene TRBD2, 5 bases. The CDR3 has 12 residues. Germline assignment: CDR1 MGHRA and CDR2 YSYEKL. Trimming stripped 1 base from V and 11 bases from J, with 9 bases between. The CDR3 DNA is TGCGCCAGCAGCCAAGTAACGGGGAAGCAGTTCTTC. The encoded protein is CASSQVTGKQFF.

This clonotype turned up a few times. The V call is TRBV6-5, the J call TRBJ1-2; TRBD1 matches 9 bases. V dropped 6 bases and J dropped 0; count of bases not matched to a gene: 5. CDR3 size: 15 residues. Per germline, CDR1 MNHEY and CDR2 SVGAGI. This chain's CDR3 is CASRQDRGANYGYTF. For the CDR3, the DNA is TGTGCCAGCAGGCAAGACAGGGGGGCTAACTATGGCTACACCTTC.

The chain has TRBV3-1 and TRBJ2-3; a weak D match, TRBD2 (5 bases). Trimming took off 4 bases at V and 2 bases at J, with 13 bases between the two ends. Germline assignment: CDR1 LGHDT and CDR2 YNNKEL (reference sequence). This CDR3 contains 15 residues. CDR3 coding DNA: TGTGCCAGCAGCCCCCAGCGGAGTTCCACAGATACGCAGTATTTT. This encodes CASSPQRSSTDTQYF.

This sequence joins TRBV20-1 and TRBJ2-3; 9 nucleotides align to TRBD1. The V and J ends lost 3 bases and 0 bases, in that order; junction bases with no gene match: 1. Germline V gene data show CDR1 as DFQATT and CDR2 as SNEGSKA (reference sequence). The CDR3 has 14 residues. The CDR3 region is CSARDRGSTDTQYF. The CDR3 region has the DNA TGCAGTGCTAGGGACAGGGGCAGCACAGATACGCAGTATTTT.

This clonotype was seen many times. The chain joins TRBV5-1 to TRBJ1-1, with TRBD1 matching 7 bases. Looked up from germline, CDR1 is SGHRS and CDR2 is YFSETQ. J was trimmed by 0 bases and V by 4 bases; bases with no gene match: 9. This CDR3 is built from 16 residues. The CDR3: CASSQTTGLMNTEAFF. CDR3 nucleotide sequence: TGCGCCAGCAGCCAAACGACAGGGTTGATGAACACTGAAGCTTTCTTT.

This clonotype was seen ten or more times. V is TRBV11-2 and J is TRBJ2-1, with D uncertain. From germline, CDR1 is SGHAT and CDR2 FQNNGV. The V end was cut by 0 bases, the J end by 0 bases, with 6 bases between. The CDR3 runs to 15 residues. Here the CDR3 DNA reads TGTGCCAGCAGCTTAGAAGCGTTCTCCTACAATGAGCAGTTCTTC. This codes for CASSLEAFSYNEQFF. The full variable domain, in which reference TRBV11-2 and TRBJ2-1 provide the parts outside the CDR3, is EAGVAQSPRYKIIEKRQSVAFWCNPISGHATLYWYQQILGQGPKLLIQFQNNGVVDDSQLPKDRFSAERLKGVDSTLKIQPAKLEDSAVYLCASSLEAFSYNEQFFGPGTRLTVL.

The chain joins TRBV25-1 to TRBJ1-3, with a tentative D call TRBD1 (5 bases). Germline CDR1 reads MGHDK; CDR2 reads SYGVNS. The length of the CDR3 is 16 residues. V lost 0 bases to trimming and J lost 2 bases, with 11 bases between them. CDR3 protein: CASSEYGIRAGNTIYF. CDR3 nucleotide sequence: TGTGCCAGCAGTGAATACGGGATCAGGGCTGGAAACACCATATATTTT.

This clonotype was recorded a few times. This sequence joins TRBV27 and TRBJ2-7; TRBD2 agrees at 8 bases. The CDR3 spans 16 residues. After removal of 4 bases from V and 4 bases from J, the junction contained 12 bases not matched to a gene. Germline V gene sequence: CDR1 MNHEY, CDR2 SMNVEV (reference sequence). The CDR3 nucleotides are TGTGCCAGCAGTTCCCGTCCTAGCGGGCTCAGTTACGAGCAGTACTTC. The encoded protein is CASSSRPSGLSYEQYF.

This clonotype has a handful of counts. CDR3 loop: CASSSPLADNYGYTF. The CDR3 nucleotides read TGTGCCAGCAGCTCACCGTTGGCGGACAACTATGGCTACACCTTC. This sequence joins TRBV7-9 and TRBJ1-2; no clear D gene. Per germline, CDR1 SEHNR and CDR2 FQNEAQ (reference sequence). CDR3 length: 15 residues. The V and J ends lost 4 bases and 2 bases respectively, with 14 bases between them.

In its sample, this clonotype was seen many times. This rearrangement joins TRBV27 to TRBJ2-6; D gene unclear. V gave up 8 bases and J gave up 0 bases, with 8 bases separating them. This CDR3 comprises 14 residues. Germline V gene lookup returns CDR1 MNHEY and CDR2 SMNVEV (reference sequence). CDR3 protein: CASAKDSGANVLTF. CDR3 in DNA: TGTGCCAGCGCTAAGGACTCTGGGGCCAACGTCCTGACTTTC.

The gene calls are TRBV10-2 and TRBJ2-7; no definite D call. The germline V gene encodes CDR1 WSHSY and CDR2 SAAADI. V was clipped by 3 bases and J by 4 bases, with 4 bases between them. The CDR3 loop spans 11 amino acids. CDR3 in DNA: TGCGCCAGCAGTGACCAATACGAGCAGTACGTC. Protein product: CASSDQYEQYV.

This clonotype was counted a few times. The chain couples TRBV11-3 to TRBJ1-6; 10 bases are shared with TRBD1. V was pared by 5 bases and J by 5 bases, with 3 bases of the junction left unmatched. The CDR3 contains 15 residues. Germline values: CDR1 SGHNT, CDR2 YENEEA. CDR3 sequence: CASSLGQGHNSPLHF. CDR3 coding DNA: TGTGCCAGCAGCCTGGGACAGGGGCATAATTCACCCCTCCACTTT.

This clonotype was observed many times. The V gene is TRBV27, the J gene TRBJ2-5; D uncertain. Trimming pared 5 bases from V and 4 bases from J, leaving 8 bases between. The germline V gene encodes CDR1 MNHEY and CDR2 SMNVEV (reference sequence). The CDR3 covers 12 residues. The chain's CDR3 is CASSPLGETQYF. Written as DNA, the CDR3 is TGTGCCAGCAGTCCACTTGGAGAGACCCAGTACTTC.

This clonotype was picked up many times. The CDR3 loop is CASSFRGLAYEQYF. Here the CDR3 DNA reads TGTGCCAGCAGTTTTAGAGGGTTAGCCTACGAGCAGTACTTC. The chain links TRBV12-3 or TRBV12-4 to TRBJ2-7; D may be TRBD2 (5 bases). This CDR3 contains 14 residues. The ends were cut back, 3 bases at V and 2 bases at J, with 11 bases in the middle.

V usage is TRBV24-1 and J usage is TRBJ2-1, with no clear D. The CDR3 is made up of 14 amino acids. Per the germline V gene, CDR1 is KGHDR and CDR2 is SFDVKD. The ends were cut back, 7 bases at V and 2 bases at J, with 11 bases in the middle. The DNA of the CDR3 is TGTGCCACCAGCAGGACCCCTCCCTACAATGAGCAGTTCTTC. This encodes CATSRTPPYNEQFF.

The gene calls are TRBV7-9 and TRBJ2-7; weak D call: TRBD2 (6 bases). Trimming pared 2 bases from V and 0 bases from J, leaving 11 bases between. Germline V gives CDR1 SEHNR, CDR2 FQNEAQ (reference sequence). This CDR3 contains 15 residues. CDR3 bases: TGTGCCAGCAGCTTATTTGGGGGGAACTCCTACGAGCAGTACTTC. Its protein product is CASSLFGGNSYEQYF.

The sample holds many counts of this clonotype. This rearrangement joins TRBV7-2 to TRBJ2-3; possibly TRBD1 or TRBD2 for D (5 bases each). CDR1 is SGHTA, CDR2 FQGNSA, per germline. Between the trimmed V and J ends, which lost 5 bases and 8 bases, there was a span of 14 bases. The CDR3 extends over 13 amino acids. The CDR3 is CASSLGTASTQYF. DNA of the CDR3: TGTGCCAGCAGCCTCGGGACGGCTAGTACGCAGTATTTT.

The V call is TRBV4-1, the J call TRBJ2-5; TRBD2 is a possible D gene (6 bases). CDR3 length: 16 residues. V shed 4 bases and J shed 1 base, with 16 bases lying between them. Germline CDR1 and CDR2: MGHRA and YSYEKL. In nucleotides, the CDR3 is TGCGCCAGCAGCCGAAGATCCCTGGGACTCCAAGAGACCCAGTACTTC. Translation gives CASSRRSLGLQETQYF.

The CDR3 DNA reads TGTGCCTGGAGTAGTACACCGGGCCGTTACGAGCAGTACTTC. It yields the protein CAWSSTPGRYEQYF. V and J are TRBV30 and TRBJ2-7; no clear D. The V end was cut by 2 bases, the J end by 4 bases, with 15 bases between. CDR3 length: 14 residues. Germline-derived CDR1 and CDR2 are GTSNPN and SVGIG (reference sequence).

The V call is TRBV6-1, the J call TRBJ1-6, with D perhaps matching TRBD1 (6 bases). V was shortened by 11 bases and J by 9 bases, with 20 bases between the two germline ends. The length of the CDR3 is 14 residues. CDR1 is MNHNS and CDR2 is SASEGT in the germline V gene. In DNA form, the CDR3 reads TGTGCCGGTGGGTGGTCAGGGGATCGTTCACCCCTCCACTTT. It translates to CAGGWSGDRSPLHF.

This clonotype showed up just a few times. CDR3 residues: CASSERQGRVNTEAFF. The CDR3 DNA follows: TGTGCCAGCAGTGAGCGACAGGGGAGGGTGAACACTGAAGCTTTCTTT. The V call is TRBV12-3 or TRBV12-4, the J call TRBJ1-1; 8 positions match TRBD1. This CDR3 contains 16 residues. With 5 bases clipped from V and 0 bases from J, the junction kept 8 bases outside the gene matches.